This T cell receptor beta chain was profiled in a study of control samples from healthy donors and cancer patients. The CDR3 contains 13 residues. Germline CDR1 is SGHTA and CDR2 is FQGTGA. V was cut by 2 bases and J by 12 bases, with 15 bases left in between. TCRdb's copy holds only in-frame clones and misses some; the assay was immunoSEQ multiplex PCR. This table holds approximately 160,000 clones, just under 95% found once. The chain couples TRBV7-3 to TRBJ2-3; maybe TRBD2 (6 bases). This receptor was obtained from a woman aged 55-69 years in good health. Material: blood. The CDR3 loop reads CASSLWDGSDQYF. CDR3 DNA sequence: TGTGCCAGCAGCTTATGGGACGGGAGCGACCAGTATTTT.